This is a list of T cell receptor beta chains from one sample in a study of T cell repertoires in cytomegalovirus infection. Which antigens these TCRs recognize remains unknown. Via MiXCR, TCRdb re-called the reads, giving one row per CDR3 protein. The sample has about 740,000 distinct CDR3 sequences, around a third seen once. This specimen consisted of cultured PBMCs, obtained from culture after CMV antigen stimulation. These TCRs come from a human donor in good health (CMV status not recorded). Some clones in this sample may be carry-over from other donors' samples. CDR3s include the opening cysteine and the closing phenylalanine or tryptophan. Each record gives: clone size, D gene, CDR3 length, V gene, J gene, CDR3 protein, CDR3 DNA. The D gene is left open where the match is weak. For some rows the clone size is stated as once, few or many, or as a class when expanded; others skip it.

>-|TRBD1|13|TRBV28|TRBJ1-5
CVSVGQGLLAQHF
TGTGTCTCGGTTGGACAGGGCCTCTTAGCCCAGCATTTT
>-|-|10|TRBV2|TRBJ2-7
CASRIGEQYF
TGTGCCAGCAGAATTGGCGAGCAGTACTTC
>-|TRBD1|16|TRBV15|TRBJ1-1
CATSGRTGRRSTEAFF
TGTGCCACCAGCGGGCGGACAGGTCGGCGGAGCACTGAAGCTTTCTTT
>-|TRBD1|14|TRBV19|TRBJ1-1
CASSTPTGDTEAFF
TGTGCCAGTAGTACACCGACAGGGGACACTGAAGCTTTCTTT
>-|TRBD2|16|TRBV5-1|TRBJ2-5
CASSPKRGEYQETQYF
TGCGCCAGCAGCCCCAAGCGGGGCGAGTACCAAGAGACCCAGTACTTC
>few|-|13|TRBV20-1|TRBJ2-1
CSARKAGKNEQFF
TGCAGTGCTAGAAAGGCAGGTAAAAATGAGCAGTTCTTC
>-|TRBD1|15|TRBV4-1|TRBJ1-1
CASSPTPGGGTEAFF
TGCGCCAGCAGCCCTACCCCAGGGGGCGGGACTGAAGCTTTCTTT
>few|-|11|TRBV6-9|TRBJ2-4
CATLNRDIQYF
TGTGCCACCCTAAATCGGGACATTCAGTACTTC
>-|TRBD1|12|TRBV7-6|TRBJ2-3
CASSQGQGAQYF
TGTGCCAGCAGCCAAGGACAGGGGGCGCAGTATTTT
>-|-|14|TRBV7-2|TRBJ2-7
CASSYTRTSYEQYF
TGTGCCAGCAGCTACACGCGAACCTCCTACGAGCAGTACTTC
>-|TRBD2|19|TRBV5-6|TRBJ2-1
CASSLVWTSGRKRHNEQFF
TGTGCCAGCAGCTTGGTATGGACTAGCGGCCGTAAGAGGCACAATGAGCAGTTCTTC
>many|TRBD1|15|TRBV7-2|TRBJ1-6
CASSARQGLGSPLHF
TGTGCCAGCAGCGCCCGACAGGGGTTAGGGTCACCCCTCCACTTT
>once|-|13|TRBV5-1|TRBJ2-7
CASSLGLEYEQYF
TGCGCCAGCAGCTTGGGACTAGAGTACGAGCAGTACTTC
>-|-|15|TRBV11-2|TRBJ2-7
CASSSARDTVYEQYF
TGTGCCAGCAGCTCCGCTCGGGACACTGTCTACGAGCAGTACTTC
>-|TRBD2|13|TRBV29-1|TRBJ2-1
CSVDGGAMNEQFF
TGCAGCGTTGACGGGGGGGCCATGAATGAGCAGTTCTTC
>-|TRBD2|15|TRBV4-3|TRBJ2-1
CASSQVSSGNNEQFF
TGCGCCAGCAGCCAAGTTTCTAGCGGTAACAATGAGCAGTTCTTC
>-|-|11|TRBV20-1|TRBJ1-2
CSARTEDGYTF
TGCAGTGCCAGGACAGAAGATGGCTACACCTTC
>-|TRBD1|15|TRBV10-3|TRBJ2-7
CAISGLRDRAYEQYF
TGTGCCATCAGTGGACTCCGGGACAGGGCCTACGAGCAGTACTTC
>-|TRBD1|15|TRBV4-1|TRBJ2-5
CASSQITGVWETQYF
TGCGCCAGCAGCCAAATTACAGGGGTATGGGAGACCCAGTACTTC
>-|-|17|TRBV7-9|TRBJ2-2
CASSFPASAPNTGELFF
TGTGCCAGCAGCTTCCCGGCTAGCGCTCCGAACACCGGGGAGCTGTTTTTT
>few|TRBD2|17|TRBV11-2|TRBJ2-7
CASSKKRAGGPSYEQYF
TGTGCCAGCAGCAAAAAAAGGGCGGGAGGACCTTCCTACGAGCAGTACTTC
>many|TRBD2|15|TRBV7-2|TRBJ2-3
CASSSTSGGADTQYF
TGTGCCAGCAGCTCCACTAGCGGGGGTGCGGATACGCAGTATTTT
>few|TRBD2|17|TRBV19|TRBJ2-7
CASTPRASGGTPYEQYF
TGTGCCAGTACCCCCCGAGCGAGCGGGGGCACCCCCTACGAGCAGTACTTC
>many|-|14|TRBV7-2|TRBJ1-3
CASRPAGWANTIYF
TGTGCCAGCAGACCCGCGGGGTGGGCAAACACCATATATTTT
>-|-|13|TRBV20-1|TRBJ2-1
CSGRLRRDNEQFF
TGCAGTGGAAGACTGCGCAGAGACAATGAGCAGTTCTTC
>-|-|14|TRBV2|TRBJ1-3
CASNSGHPRNTIYF
TGTGCCAGCAACTCAGGACACCCCAGAAACACCATATATTTT
>-|-|14|TRBV7-2|TRBJ2-6
CASDPLRGANVLTF
TGTGCCTCCGATCCCCTAAGGGGGGCCAACGTCCTGACTTTC
>few|-|15|TRBV12-3/TRBV12-4|TRBJ1-2
CASSLVGNWDYGYTF
TGTGCCAGCAGTTTGGTTGGAAATTGGGACTATGGCTACACCTTC
>-|-|13|TRBV10-3|TRBJ1-1
CATGDFWTPEAFF
TGTGCCACCGGGGACTTTTGGACCCCTGAAGCTTTCTTT
>-|-|12|TRBV20-1|TRBJ2-3
CSAGVALDTQYF
TGCAGTGCCGGGGTGGCCTTAGATACGCAGTATTTT
>few|-|14|TRBV6-1|TRBJ2-1
CASSEGPPGDEQFF
TGTGCCAGCAGTGAAGGTCCCCCGGGCGATGAGCAGTTCTTC
>-|-|13|TRBV11-2|TRBJ2-5
CASSLDLDRTQYF
TGTGCCAGCAGTCTCGACCTCGATCGGACCCAGTACTTC
>-|TRBD2|18|TRBV27|TRBJ2-5
CASSRTPLAGEPKGTQYF
TGTGCCAGCAGTCGAACCCCTCTAGCGGGAGAGCCTAAAGGAACCCAGTACTTC
>-|-|12|TRBV19|TRBJ1-4
CASTGPGEKLFF
TGTGCCAGTACGGGTCCGGGGGAAAAACTGTTTTTT
>-|-|15|TRBV12-3/TRBV12-4|TRBJ1-6
CASSARSSYNSPLHF
TGTGCCAGCAGCGCCAGGAGCTCCTATAATTCACCCCTCCACTTT
>-|-|11|TRBV29-1|TRBJ1-2
CSLGASDGYTF
TGCAGCTTGGGGGCTTCTGATGGCTACACCTTC
>few|TRBD2|14|TRBV7-4|TRBJ2-5
CASSAWTSEETQYF
TGTGCCAGCAGCGCCTGGACTAGCGAAGAGACCCAGTACTTC
>many|-|15|TRBV11-2|TRBJ2-1
CASSLDRNRGEEQFF
TGTGCCAGCAGCTTAGATCGGAACCGCGGGGAAGAGCAGTTCTTC
>-|TRBD1|16|TRBV5-1|TRBJ1-2
CASSWGGQGNPYGYTF
TGCGCCAGCAGCTGGGGCGGACAGGGGAACCCCTATGGCTACACCTTC
>-|-|16|TRBV6-6|TRBJ1-3
CASSYFPGTVGNTIYF
TGTGCCAGCAGTTACTTTCCGGGGACGGTTGGAAACACCATATATTTT
>-|-|12|TRBV7-9|TRBJ2-7
CASSPRSDEQYF
TGTGCCAGCAGCCCCCGCTCTGACGAGCAGTACTTC
>-|-|13|TRBV20-1|TRBJ2-5
CSAQGTIKETQYF
TGCAGTGCTCAAGGGACGATCAAAGAGACCCAGTACTTC
>few|-|15|TRBV11-2|TRBJ2-7
CASSQHMGLSDEQYF
TGTGCCAGCAGCCAACATATGGGATTGAGTGACGAGCAGTACTTC
>-|-|17|TRBV12-3/TRBV12-4|TRBJ2-2
CASSLAGTRVNTGELFF
TGTGCCAGCAGTTTAGCGGGCACTAGGGTTAACACCGGGGAGCTGTTTTTT
>-|-|12|TRBV4-2|TRBJ1-6
CATGDRYSPLHF
TGTGCCACGGGCGACAGATATTCACCCCTCCACTTT
>many|TRBD2|13|TRBV7-2|TRBJ2-5
CASRAGVWETQYF
TGTGCCAGCAGAGCGGGGGTATGGGAGACCCAGTACTTC
>few|-|17|TRBV12-3/TRBV12-4|TRBJ2-1
CASNPVGSQSSYNEQFF
TGTGCCAGCAATCCAGTGGGAAGCCAGAGCTCCTACAATGAGCAGTTCTTC
>many|-|11|TRBV6-2/TRBV6-3|TRBJ2-5
CASGTQETQYF
TGTGCCTCCGGCACCCAAGAGACCCAGTACTTC
>-|-|14|TRBV7-8|TRBJ2-7
CASSQRQDIGHWGF
TGTGCCAGCAGCCAGCGACAGGATATTGGTCATTGGGGCTTC
>few|-|14|TRBV4-2|TRBJ1-1
CASSPPGGGTEAFF
TGTGCCAGCAGCCCCCCGGGGGGCGGAACTGAAGCTTTCTTT
>-|-|13|TRBV4-1|TRBJ2-3
CASSQAVSDTQYF
TGCGCCAGCAGCCAGGCGGTCTCTGATACGCAGTATTTT
>-|-|15|TRBV6-8|TRBJ2-3
CASSWGRGSTDTQYF
TGTGCCAGCAGTTGGGGACGGGGAAGCACAGATACGCAGTATTTT